This is a list of T cell receptor beta chains from one sample in a study of T cell changes during pregnancy in multiple sclerosis. Sequenced by immunoSEQ multiplex PCR; TCRdb stores in-frame clones only, minus some. Of tens of thousands of clones listed, around 90% were seen once; the top ten hold approximately 0.5%. The source material was CD4+ T cells from peripheral blood mononuclear cells, sampled in the first trimester of pregnancy. The receptors here all came from a female donor with multiple sclerosis, enrolled in a pregnancy study. CDR3s include the opening cysteine and the closing phenylalanine or tryptophan. The D gene is left open where the match is weak. Size tells how often a clone was seen (once, few, many) or the class of an expanded clone, and some rows leave it out.

d_gene	abundance	v_gene	j_gene	CDR3nt	CDR3aa
TRBD2	once	TRBV5-1	TRBJ2-1	TGCGCCAGCAGCTTGGAAGGACTAGATATCAGCAATGAGCAGTTCTTC	CASSLEGLDISNEQFF
NA	NA	TRBV30	TRBJ2-7	TGTGCCTGGAGCCGCCCGGGGAGCTCCTACGAGCAGTACTTC	CAWSRPGSSYEQYF
TRBD2	NA	TRBV30	TRBJ2-3	TGTGCCTGGAGACTAGCGGGGTACACAGATACGCAGTATTTT	CAWRLAGYTDTQYF
TRBD1	NA	TRBV9	TRBJ1-5	TGTGCCAGCAGCCGGACAGGTTCCAGCAATCAGCCCCAGCATTTT	CASSRTGSSNQPQHF
NA	NA	TRBV5-4	TRBJ2-2	TGTGCCAGCAGCTTGGCCCCAGTCAACCACCTCACCGGGGAGCTGTTTTTT	CASSLAPVNHLTGELFF
NA	NA	TRBV19	TRBJ2-1	TGTGCCAGTAGGGGGTCTGCGGAGGTGGGGAATGAGCAGTTCTTC	CASRGSAEVGNEQFF
TRBD1	NA	TRBV7-8	TRBJ1-2	TGTGCCAGCAGGCCAATCAGGCAGGGGGCGATCCCCTATGGCTACACCTTC	CASRPIRQGAIPYGYTF
NA	NA	TRBV30	TRBJ1-4	TGTGCCTGTCGAACAGGATCAACTAATGAAAAACTGTTTTTT	CACRTGSTNEKLFF
TRBD2	NA	TRBV7-3	TRBJ2-1	TGTGCCAGCAGCTTGCGACTAGCGGCCGTCGGCGAGCAGTTCTTC	CASSLRLAAVGEQFF
NA	NA	TRBV5-6	TRBJ1-2	TGTGCCGGCAGCTCAGTCTGGGACACCCTCTATGGCTACACCTTC	CAGSSVWDTLYGYTF
NA	NA	TRBV7-6	TRBJ2-1	TGTGCCAGCAGCTTAGAAGGTCAGGGCCACAATGAGCAGTTCTTC	CASSLEGQGHNEQFF
NA	once	TRBV7-4	TRBJ1-3	TGTGCCAGCAGTCTCCGAGCGATCTACACCATATATTTT	CASSLRAIYTIYF
NA	NA	TRBV5-1	TRBJ1-2	TGCGCCAGCAGCTTGGAGGCAGGCATGCTCCTTAACTATGGCTACACCTTC	CASSLEAGMLLNYGYTF
TRBD1	NA	TRBV29-1	TRBJ2-5	TGCAGCGGTGTGACAGGGGTGAGGGGAGAGACCCAGTACTTC	CSGVTGVRGETQYF
NA	NA	TRBV10-3	TRBJ1-2	TGTGCCATCAGAGAGCCGGGAGCCACCTCACCCTCCCTCTATGGCTACACCTTC	CAIREPGATSPSLYGYTF
TRBD1	once	TRBV7-9	TRBJ2-2	TGTGCCAGCAGCACGGACAGGGGGAACACCGGGGAGCTGTTTTTT	CASSTDRGNTGELFF
NA	NA	TRBV5-8	TRBJ2-2	TGTGCCAGCAGCTACTCCCGGGGGGCCTACGTCGGGGAGCTGTTTTTT	CASSYSRGAYVGELFF
NA	few	TRBV2	TRBJ1-5	TGTGCCAGCCGGGAGAGAGTAGGCAATCAGCCCCAGCATTTT	CASRERVGNQPQHF
NA	NA	TRBV6-1	TRBJ1-5	TGTGCCTGCCAGGTACAGGGTGGGAGGGGGCCCCAGCATTTT	CACQVQGGRGPQHF
NA	NA	TRBV5-1	TRBJ2-2	TGCGCCAGCAGCTCGCGGGATCCCACCGGGGAGCTGTTTTTT	CASSSRDPTGELFF
TRBD1	NA	TRBV30	TRBJ1-1	TGTGCCTGGAGACCAATTGGACAGGGTTTAATATCTGAAGCTTTCTTT	CAWRPIGQGLISEAFF
TRBD1	NA	TRBV29-1	TRBJ1-2	TGCAGCGTGGGACAGGGACTGTTGGGGGGCTACACCTTC	CSVGQGLLGGYTF
NA	once	TRBV19	TRBJ1-1	TGTGCCAGTATTGGTTTTTACGCGACAGGTGAAGCTTTCTTT	CASIGFYATGEAFF
NA	NA	TRBV2	TRBJ1-4	TGTGCCAGCTCGCCTGCCCTTGTGTGGGCACCTAATGAAAAACTGTTTTTT	CASSPALVWAPNEKLFF
TRBD1	few	TRBV5-1	TRBJ1-1	TGCGCCAGCAGTTGGACAGGGGCTTCCGTTCTCGGCACTGAAGCTTTCTTT	CASSWTGASVLGTEAFF
TRBD1	NA	TRBV9	TRBJ1-2	TGTGCCAGCAGTGTTTACGATGACAGGGGAGGTAACTATGGCTACACCTTC	CASSVYDDRGGNYGYTF
TRBD2	NA	TRBV28	TRBJ2-5	TGTGCCAGCAGCCCCTTTAGCGGGAGGGTTTGGGGGGAGACCCAGTACTTC	CASSPFSGRVWGETQYF
NA	NA	TRBV20-1	TRBJ2-5	TGCAGTGCTAGAGATAAGACCCAGTACTTC	CSARDKTQYF
TRBD2	NA	TRBV28	TRBJ2-7	TGTGCCGACCACCCCTGGCGGGAGGTCTACGAGCAGTACTTC	CADHPWREVYEQYF
TRBD1	NA	TRBV11-2	TRBJ1-2	TGTGCCAGCAGCTTAGGGTGGGACAGTGGCTACACCTTC	CASSLGWDSGYTF
NA	NA	TRBV11-2	TRBJ2-2	TGTGCCGTCAGGGGCCCGGGACCCGGGGAGCTGTTTTTT	CAVRGPGPGELFF
TRBD2	NA	TRBV7-9	TRBJ2-7	TGTGCCAGCAGCTTGGGACTAGCGGGAGTGGGCGAGCAGTACTTC	CASSLGLAGVGEQYF
TRBD2	NA	TRBV29-1	TRBJ2-3	TGCAGCGCCCTTTCCGGCGGGGGGGGAGATACGCAGTATTTT	CSALSGGGGDTQYF
NA	NA	TRBV14	TRBJ2-5	TGTGCCAGCAGCCAATATCCTAACCAAGAGACCCAGTACTTC	CASSQYPNQETQYF
TRBD1	NA	TRBV19	TRBJ1-4	TGTGCCAGTAGTAACAGGGGGCTTTATGAAAAACTGTTTTTT	CASSNRGLYEKLFF
NA	NA	TRBV28	TRBJ1-5	TGTGCCATCAAGGCCTCAGGGCGCAATCAGCCCCAGCATTTT	CAIKASGRNQPQHF
NA	once	TRBV27	TRBJ1-6	TGTGCCAGCAGCTACAGGCCCCGGTACTATAATTCACCCCTCCACTTT	CASSYRPRYYNSPLHF
NA	few	TRBV19	TRBJ1-2	TGTGCCAGTAGTCCACAAAAACAGGGTGCCGGCTACACCTTC	CASSPQKQGAGYTF
NA	NA	TRBV9	TRBJ2-3	TGTGCCAGCAGCGTACAGGGTTACACAGATACGCAGTATTTT	CASSVQGYTDTQYF
NA	NA	TRBV18	TRBJ1-4	TGTGCCAGCTCCGAGGGCGAAAAACTGTTTTTT	CASSEGEKLFF
NA	NA	TRBV5-1	TRBJ2-5	TGCGCCAGCAGCCCCGGGGACCAAGAGACCCAGTACTTC	CASSPGDQETQYF
TRBD1	NA	TRBV5-1	TRBJ1-2	TGCGCCAGCAGCTCACCGACAGGGCCCTATGGCTACACCTTC	CASSSPTGPYGYTF
NA	NA	TRBV28	TRBJ2-7	TGTGCCAGCAGTTTAGTTAGCGGCTTCTACGAGCAGTACTTC	CASSLVSGFYEQYF
TRBD1	NA	TRBV5-4	TRBJ1-1	TGTGCCAGCAGCTTGTCCGTCGCAGGGGGGTTTACGAACACTGAAGCTTTCTTT	CASSLSVAGGFTNTEAFF
NA	NA	TRBV27	TRBJ2-7	TGTGCCAGCAGTCCACAGGGCCTCGAGCAGTACTTC	CASSPQGLEQYF
NA	NA	TRBV7-2	TRBJ2-3	TGTGCCAGCAGCCCACTAGCAAGGAGCACAGATACGCAGTATTTT	CASSPLARSTDTQYF
TRBD2	NA	TRBV6-4	TRBJ2-1	TGTGCCAGCAGTGACCCCACGGGACTAGCGGAGATCTACAATGAGCAGTTCTTC	CASSDPTGLAEIYNEQFF
TRBD2	NA	TRBV28	TRBJ2-7	TGTGCCAGCAGTTCCGGACTAGCGGGTGAGCAGTACTTC	CASSSGLAGEQYF